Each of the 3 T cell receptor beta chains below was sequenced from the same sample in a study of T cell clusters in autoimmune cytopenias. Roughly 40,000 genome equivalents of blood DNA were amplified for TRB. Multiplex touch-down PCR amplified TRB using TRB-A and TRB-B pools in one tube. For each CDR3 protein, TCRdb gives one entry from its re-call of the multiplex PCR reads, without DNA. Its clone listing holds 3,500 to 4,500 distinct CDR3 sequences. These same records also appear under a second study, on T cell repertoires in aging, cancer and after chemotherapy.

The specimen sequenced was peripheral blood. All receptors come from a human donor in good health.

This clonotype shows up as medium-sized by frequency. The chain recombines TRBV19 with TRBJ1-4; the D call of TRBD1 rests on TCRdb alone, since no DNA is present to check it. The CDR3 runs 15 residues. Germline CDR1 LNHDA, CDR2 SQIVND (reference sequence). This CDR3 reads CASSTSPATNEKLFF.

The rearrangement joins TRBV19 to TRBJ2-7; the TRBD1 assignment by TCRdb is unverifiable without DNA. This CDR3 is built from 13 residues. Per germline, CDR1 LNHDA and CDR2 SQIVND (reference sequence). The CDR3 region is CASKGFLRDEQYF. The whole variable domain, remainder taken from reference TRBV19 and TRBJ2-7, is DGGITQSPKYLFRKEGQNVTLSCEQNLNHDAMYWYRQDPGQGLRLIYYSQIVNDFQKGDIAEGYSVSREKKESFPLTVTSAQKNPTAFYLCASKGFLRDEQYFGPGTRLTVT.

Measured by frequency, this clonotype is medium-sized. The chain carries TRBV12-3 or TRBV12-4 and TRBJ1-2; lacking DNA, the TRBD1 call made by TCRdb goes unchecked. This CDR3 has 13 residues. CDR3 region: CASTSGARYGYTF.